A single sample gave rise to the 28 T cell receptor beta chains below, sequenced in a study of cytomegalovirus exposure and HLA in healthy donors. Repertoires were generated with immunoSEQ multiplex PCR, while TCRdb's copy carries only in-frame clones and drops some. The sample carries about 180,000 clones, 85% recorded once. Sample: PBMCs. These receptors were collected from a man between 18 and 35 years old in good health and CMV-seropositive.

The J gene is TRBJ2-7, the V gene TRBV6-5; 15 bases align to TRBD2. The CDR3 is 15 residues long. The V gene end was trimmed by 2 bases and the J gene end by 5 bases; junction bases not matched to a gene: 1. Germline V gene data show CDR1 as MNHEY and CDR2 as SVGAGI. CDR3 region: CASSYGLAGGDEQYF. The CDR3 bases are TGTGCCAGCAGTTACGGACTAGCGGGAGGGGACGAGCAGTACTTC.

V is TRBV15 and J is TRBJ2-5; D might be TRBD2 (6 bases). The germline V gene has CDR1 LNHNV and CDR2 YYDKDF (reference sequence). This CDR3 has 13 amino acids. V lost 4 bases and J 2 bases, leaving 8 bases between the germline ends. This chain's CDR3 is CATSNGRQETQYF. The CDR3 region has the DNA TGTGCCACCAGCAATGGGAGGCAAGAGACCCAGTACTTC.

In DNA form, the CDR3 reads TGTGCCAGCAGTTCTCTCCCCGGCCAGGGGAAGACCGAGCAGTACTTC. This codes for CASSSLPGQGKTEQYF. The chain recombines TRBV6-5 with TRBJ2-7; D is perhaps TRBD1 (6 bases). With 4 bases removed from V and 6 bases from J, the gap between germline ends came to 22 bases. This CDR3 spans 16 amino acids. Per germline, CDR1 MNHEY and CDR2 SVGAGI.

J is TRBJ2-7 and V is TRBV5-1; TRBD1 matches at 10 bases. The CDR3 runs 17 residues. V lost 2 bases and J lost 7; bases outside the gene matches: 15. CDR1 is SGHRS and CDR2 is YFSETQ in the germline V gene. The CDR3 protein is CASSFRAPGQGIGEQYF. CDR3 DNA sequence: TGCGCCAGCAGCTTCCGCGCGCCGGGACAGGGGATTGGGGAGCAGTACTTC.

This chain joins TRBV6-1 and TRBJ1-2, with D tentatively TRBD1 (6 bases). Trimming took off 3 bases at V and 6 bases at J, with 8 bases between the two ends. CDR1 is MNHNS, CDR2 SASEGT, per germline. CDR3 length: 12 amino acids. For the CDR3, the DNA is TGTGCCAGCAGTGAGGACAGAGATGGCTACACCTTC. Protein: CASSEDRDGYTF.

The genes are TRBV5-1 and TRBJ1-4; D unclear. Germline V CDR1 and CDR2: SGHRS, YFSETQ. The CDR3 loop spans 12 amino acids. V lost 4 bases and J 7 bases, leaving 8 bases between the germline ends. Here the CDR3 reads CASSLTSEKLFF. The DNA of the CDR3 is TGCGCCAGCAGCCTGACTTCTGAAAAACTGTTTTTT.

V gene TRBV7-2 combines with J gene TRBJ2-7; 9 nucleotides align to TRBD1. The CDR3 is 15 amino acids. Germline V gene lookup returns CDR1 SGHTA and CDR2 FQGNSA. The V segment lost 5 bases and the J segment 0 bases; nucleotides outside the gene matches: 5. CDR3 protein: CASSPGTGISYEQYF. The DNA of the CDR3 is TGTGCCAGCAGCCCCGGGACAGGGATCTCCTACGAGCAGTACTTC.

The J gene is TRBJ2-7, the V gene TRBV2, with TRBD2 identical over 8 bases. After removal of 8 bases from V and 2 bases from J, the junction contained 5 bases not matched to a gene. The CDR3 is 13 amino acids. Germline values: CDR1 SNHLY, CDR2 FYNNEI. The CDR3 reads CASSRGGPYEQYF. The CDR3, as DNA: TGTGCCAGCTCACGGGGGGGACCCTACGAGCAGTACTTC.

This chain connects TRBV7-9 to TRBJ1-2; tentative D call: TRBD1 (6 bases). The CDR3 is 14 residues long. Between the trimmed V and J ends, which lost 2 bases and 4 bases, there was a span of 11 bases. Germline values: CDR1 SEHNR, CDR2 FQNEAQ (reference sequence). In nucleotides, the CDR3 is TGTGCCAGCAGCTTACCAGGGGTGGGCTATGGCTACACCTTC. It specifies CASSLPGVGYGYTF.

The CDR3 coding sequence is TGTGCCAGCTATGGTGGCGGGAGGGCCGCAGATACGCAGTATTTT. Translation gives CASYGGGRAADTQYF. This rearrangement joins TRBV2 to TRBJ2-3; 9 positions match TRBD2. Germline-derived CDR1 and CDR2 are SNHLY and FYNNEI. CDR3 length equals 15 residues. V dropped 8 bases and J dropped 4; count of bases not matched to a gene: 10.

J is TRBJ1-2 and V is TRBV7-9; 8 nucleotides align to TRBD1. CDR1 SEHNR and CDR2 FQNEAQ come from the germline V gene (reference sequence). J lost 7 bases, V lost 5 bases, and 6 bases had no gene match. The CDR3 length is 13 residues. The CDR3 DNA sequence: TGTGCCAGCAGCCCTGGGACAGGCTCTGGCTACACCTTC. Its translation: CASSPGTGSGYTF.

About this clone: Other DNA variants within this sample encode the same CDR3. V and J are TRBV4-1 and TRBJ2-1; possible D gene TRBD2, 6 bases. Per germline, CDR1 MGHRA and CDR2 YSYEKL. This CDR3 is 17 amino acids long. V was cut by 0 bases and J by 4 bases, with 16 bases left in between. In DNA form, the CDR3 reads TGCGCCAGCAGCCAAGATAGGAGGGCAGGAGCTTACAATGAGCAGTTCTTC. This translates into CASSQDRRAGAYNEQFF.

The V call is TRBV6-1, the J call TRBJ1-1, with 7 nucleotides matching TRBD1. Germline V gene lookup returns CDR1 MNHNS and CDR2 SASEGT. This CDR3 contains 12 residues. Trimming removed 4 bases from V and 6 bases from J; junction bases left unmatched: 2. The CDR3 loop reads CASSVDRAEAFF. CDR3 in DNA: TGTGCCAGCAGTGTCGACAGGGCTGAAGCTTTCTTT.

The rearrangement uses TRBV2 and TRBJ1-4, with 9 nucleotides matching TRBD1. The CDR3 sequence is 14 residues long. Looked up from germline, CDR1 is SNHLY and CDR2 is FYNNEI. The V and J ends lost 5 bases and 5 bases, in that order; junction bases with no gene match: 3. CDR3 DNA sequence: TGTGCCAGCAGTTCGGACAGGGGAAATGAAAAACTGTTTTTT. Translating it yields CASSSDRGNEKLFF. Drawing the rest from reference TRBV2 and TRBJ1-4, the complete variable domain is EPEVTQTPSHQVTQMGQEVILRCVPISNHLYFYWYRQILGQKVEFLVSFYNNEISEKSEIFDDQFSVERPDGSNFTLKIRSTKLEDSAMYFCASSSDRGNEKLFFGSGTQLSVL.

CDR3 DNA sequence: TGTGCCAGCAGTGTGGGGCAGGGCCAAGAGACCCAGTACTTC. Protein product: CASSVGQGQETQYF. V and J are TRBV2 and TRBJ2-5, with D perhaps TRBD1 (5 bases). The CDR3 spans 14 residues. The germline CDR1 and CDR2 sequences are SNHLY and FYNNEI. Trimming removed 4 bases at V and 1 base at J, with 10 bases between.

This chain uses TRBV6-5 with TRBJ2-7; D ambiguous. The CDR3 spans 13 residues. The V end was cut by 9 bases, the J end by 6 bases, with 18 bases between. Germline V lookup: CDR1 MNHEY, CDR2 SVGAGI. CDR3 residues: CASKSGGSIEQYF. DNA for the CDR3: TGTGCCAGTAAATCCGGCGGTTCGATCGAGCAGTACTTC.

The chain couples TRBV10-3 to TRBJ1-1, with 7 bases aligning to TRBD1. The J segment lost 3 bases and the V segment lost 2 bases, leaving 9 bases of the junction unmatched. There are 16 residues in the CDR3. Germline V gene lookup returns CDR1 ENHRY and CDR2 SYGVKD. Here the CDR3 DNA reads TGTGCCATCAGTGAGGGAAAACAGGGGACGGACACTGAAGCTTTCTTT. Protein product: CAISEGKQGTDTEAFF.

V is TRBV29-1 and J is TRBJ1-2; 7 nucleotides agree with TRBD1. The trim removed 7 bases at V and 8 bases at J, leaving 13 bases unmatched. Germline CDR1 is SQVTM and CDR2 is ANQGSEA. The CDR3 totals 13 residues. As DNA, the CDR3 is TGCAGCGCCCTGACAGGGCGGGTTCTAGGCTACACCTTC. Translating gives CSALTGRVLGYTF.

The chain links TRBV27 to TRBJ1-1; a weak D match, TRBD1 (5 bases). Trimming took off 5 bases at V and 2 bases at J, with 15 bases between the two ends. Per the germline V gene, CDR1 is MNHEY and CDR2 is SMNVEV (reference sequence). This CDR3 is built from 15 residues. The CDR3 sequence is CASSRAGRTNTEAFF. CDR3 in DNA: TGTGCCAGCAGTCGCGCCGGACGGACAAACACTGAAGCTTTCTTT.

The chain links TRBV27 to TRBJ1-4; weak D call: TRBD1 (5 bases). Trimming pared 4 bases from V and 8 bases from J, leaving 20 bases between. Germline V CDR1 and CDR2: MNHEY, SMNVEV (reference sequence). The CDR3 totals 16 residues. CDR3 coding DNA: TGTGCCAGCAGTTCCCTGGGGGAGGTCATTGGGGAAAAACTGTTTTTT. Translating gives CASSSLGEVIGEKLFF.

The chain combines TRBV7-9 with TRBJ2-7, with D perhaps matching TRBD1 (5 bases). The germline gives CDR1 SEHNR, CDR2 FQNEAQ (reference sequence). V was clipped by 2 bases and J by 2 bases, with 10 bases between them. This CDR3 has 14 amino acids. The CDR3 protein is CASSLLGAPYEQYF. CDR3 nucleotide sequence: TGTGCCAGCAGCTTATTAGGGGCCCCCTACGAGCAGTACTTC.

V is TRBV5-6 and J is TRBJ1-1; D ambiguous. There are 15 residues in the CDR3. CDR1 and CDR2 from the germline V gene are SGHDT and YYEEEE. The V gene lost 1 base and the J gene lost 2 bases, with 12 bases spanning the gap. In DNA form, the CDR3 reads TGTGCCAGCAGCTTGTTTGGTCAGGCAAACACTGAAGCTTTCTTT. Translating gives CASSLFGQANTEAFF.

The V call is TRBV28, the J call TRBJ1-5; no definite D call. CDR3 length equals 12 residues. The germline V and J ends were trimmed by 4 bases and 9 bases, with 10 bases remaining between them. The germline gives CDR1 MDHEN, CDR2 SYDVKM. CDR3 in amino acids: CASSSPAGPQHF. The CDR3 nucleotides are TGTGCCAGCAGTTCCCCGGCGGGGCCCCAGCATTTT.

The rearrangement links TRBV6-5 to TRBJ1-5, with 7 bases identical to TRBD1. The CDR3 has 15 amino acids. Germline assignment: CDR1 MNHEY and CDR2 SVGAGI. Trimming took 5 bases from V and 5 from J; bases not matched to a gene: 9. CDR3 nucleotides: TGTGCCAGCAGTCAATTCCCAGGGGGTGATCAGCCCCAGCATTTT. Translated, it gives CASSQFPGGDQPQHF.

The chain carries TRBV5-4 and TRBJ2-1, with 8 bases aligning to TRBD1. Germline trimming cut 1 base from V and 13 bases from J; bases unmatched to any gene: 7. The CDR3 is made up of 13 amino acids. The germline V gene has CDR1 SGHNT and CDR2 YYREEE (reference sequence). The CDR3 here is CASSLRTGPSQFF. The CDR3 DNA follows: TGTGCCAGCAGCTTGCGGACAGGGCCTTCACAGTTCTTC.

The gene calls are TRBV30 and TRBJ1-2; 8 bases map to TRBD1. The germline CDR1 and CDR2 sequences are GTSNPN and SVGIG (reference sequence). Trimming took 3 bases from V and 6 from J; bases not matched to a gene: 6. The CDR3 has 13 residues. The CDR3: CAWSVTGGDGYTF. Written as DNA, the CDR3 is TGTGCCTGGAGCGTTACAGGGGGAGATGGCTACACCTTC. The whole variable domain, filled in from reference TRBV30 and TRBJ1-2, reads SQTIHQWPATLVQPVGSPLSLECTVEGTSNPNLYWYRQAAGRGLQLLFYSVGIGQISSEVPQNLSASRPQDRQFILSSKKLLLSDSGFYLCAWSVTGGDGYTFGSGTRLTVV.

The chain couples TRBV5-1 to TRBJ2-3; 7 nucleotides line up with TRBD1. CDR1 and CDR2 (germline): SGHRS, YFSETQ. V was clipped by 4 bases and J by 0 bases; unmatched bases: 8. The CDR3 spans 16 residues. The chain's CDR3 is CASSRTGTASTDTQYF. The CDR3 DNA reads TGCGCCAGCAGCAGGACCGGGACAGCTAGCACAGATACGCAGTATTTT.

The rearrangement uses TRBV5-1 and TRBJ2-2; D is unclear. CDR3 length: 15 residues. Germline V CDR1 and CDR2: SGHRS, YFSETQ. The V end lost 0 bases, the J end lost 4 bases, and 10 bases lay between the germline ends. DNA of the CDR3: TGCGCCAGCAGCTTGGCTTATTCCGTCACCGGGGAGCTGTTTTTT. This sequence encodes CASSLAYSVTGELFF.